These 12 T cell receptor beta chains originate from one sample sequenced in a study of T cells expressing NK-cell markers. TCRdb re-called the 5' RACE reads, yielding one record per CDR3 amino acid sequence without DNA. This listing includes about 150,000 distinct CDR3 sequences. Sequenced material: blood T cells: a sorted CD56 or NKG2C T cell subset, CD4+ or CD8+ T cells, or bulk PBMC T cells (not recorded which). The receptors originated from a woman aged 45 to 65 in good health.

This chain links TRBV6-5 with TRBJ2-1; TCRdb names TRBD2, which stays unverified in the absence of DNA. Germline-derived CDR1 and CDR2 are MNHEY and SVGAGI. The CDR3 consists of 12 residues. The CDR3 is CASGLAGGEQFF.

CDR3: CSATGQGVSGYTF. The gene calls are TRBV20-1 and TRBJ1-2; without DNA, the TCRdb call of TRBD1 cannot be checked. The CDR3 loop spans 13 amino acids. Looked up from germline, CDR1 is DFQATT and CDR2 is SNEGSKA (reference sequence).

The rearrangement joins TRBV27 to TRBJ2-2. This CDR3 has 14 amino acids. Germline CDR1 reads MNHEY; CDR2 reads SMNVEV (reference sequence). The CDR3 here is CASSFRRIGGELFF.

This chain joins TRBV18 and TRBJ2-1. CDR3 length equals 12 residues. Germline V gene lookup returns CDR1 KGHSH and CDR2 LQKENI. The CDR3 here is CASSPDNNEQFF.

CDR3 in amino acids: CASSSVVGELFF. J is TRBJ2-2 and V is TRBV11-2. CDR3 length: 12 amino acids. Germline CDR1 reads SGHAT; CDR2 reads FQNNGV.

The chain recombines TRBV20-1 with TRBJ2-1; TCRdb returns TRBD2, unconfirmable since there is no DNA. The CDR3 totals 15 residues. In germline, CDR1 is DFQATT, CDR2 SNEGSKA (reference sequence). CDR3 residues: CSARSQREDYNEQFF.

This chain links TRBV5-1 with TRBJ2-1; no DNA is available, so the TRBD2 call from TCRdb remains unchecked. The CDR3 covers 15 residues. Germline-derived CDR1 and CDR2 are SGHRS and YFSETQ. CDR3 loop: CASSLFERGYNEQFF. Based on the CDR3 plus reference TRBV5-1 and TRBJ2-1, the full variable domain is KAGVTQTPRYLIKTRGQQVTLSCSPISGHRSVSWYQQTPGQGLQFLFEYFSETQRNKGNFPGRFSGRQFSNSRSEMNVSTLELGDSALYLCASSLFERGYNEQFFGPGTRLTVL.

The rearrangement links TRBV12-3 or TRBV12-4 to TRBJ2-5; the TCRdb call, TRBD1, lacks DNA for checking. This CDR3 region has 14 residues. The CDR3 spells CASSLGGPTRTQYF.

This chain links TRBV2 with TRBJ2-1; as DNA is missing, the TRBD2 call by TCRdb cannot be tested. The CDR3 has 15 amino acids. Germline V gene sequence: CDR1 SNHLY, CDR2 FYNNEI. CDR3 in amino acids: CASSEISGPNNEQFF.

The chain recombines TRBV27 with TRBJ2-1; TCRdb returns TRBD1, unconfirmable since there is no DNA. Germline lookup yields CDR1 MNHEY and CDR2 SMNVEV (reference sequence). This CDR3 comprises 15 residues. The CDR3 sequence is CASSLGGPRNNEQFF.

The CDR3 loop is CASSSASDTYEQYF. The rearrangement uses TRBV11-2 and TRBJ2-7; checking the TCRdb D call of TRBD2 is not possible without DNA. Germline loops: CDR1 SGHAT, CDR2 FQNNGV. The CDR3 has 14 amino acids.

The CDR3 protein is CSASPADSYNEQFF. The chain uses TRBV20-1 and TRBJ2-1. The CDR3 sequence is 14 residues long. Germline V gives CDR1 DFQATT, CDR2 SNEGSKA (reference sequence).